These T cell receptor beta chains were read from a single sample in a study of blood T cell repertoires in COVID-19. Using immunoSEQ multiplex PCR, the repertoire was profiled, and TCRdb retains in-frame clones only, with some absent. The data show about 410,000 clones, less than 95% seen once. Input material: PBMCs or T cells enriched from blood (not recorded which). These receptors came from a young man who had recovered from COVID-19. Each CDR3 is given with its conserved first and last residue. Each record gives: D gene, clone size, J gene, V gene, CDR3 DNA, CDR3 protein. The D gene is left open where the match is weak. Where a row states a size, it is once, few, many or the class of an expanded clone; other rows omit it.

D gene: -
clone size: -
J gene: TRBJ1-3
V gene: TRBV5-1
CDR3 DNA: TGCGCCAGCAGCTTGGGAGGAGTAGGAAACACCATATATTTT
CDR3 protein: CASSLGGVGNTIYF

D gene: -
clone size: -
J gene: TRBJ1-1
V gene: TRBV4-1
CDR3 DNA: TGCGCCAGCAGCCAAAGTCAAGGGGCGAACACTGAAGCTTTCTTT
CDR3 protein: CASSQSQGANTEAFF

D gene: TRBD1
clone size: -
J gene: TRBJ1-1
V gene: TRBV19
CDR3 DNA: TGTGCCAGTAGAACTCCCGGGACAGTGAACACTGAAGCTTTCTTT
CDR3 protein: CASRTPGTVNTEAFF

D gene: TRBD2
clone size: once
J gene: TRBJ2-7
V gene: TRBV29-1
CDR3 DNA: TGCAGCGTGGAGGGACTATCTTCTGACGAGCAGTACTTC
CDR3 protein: CSVEGLSSDEQYF

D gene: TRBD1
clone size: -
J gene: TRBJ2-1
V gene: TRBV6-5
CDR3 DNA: TGTGCCAGCAGTTACAGGACAGGGGTAGTGAGTGAGCAGTTCTTC
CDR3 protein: CASSYRTGVVSEQFF

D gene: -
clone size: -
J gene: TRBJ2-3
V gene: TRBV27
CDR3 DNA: TGTGCCAGCAGCTCCCAGGGGCCGCTTTACACAGATACGCAGTATTTT
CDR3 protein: CASSSQGPLYTDTQYF

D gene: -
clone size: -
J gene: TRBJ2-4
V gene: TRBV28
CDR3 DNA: TGTGCCAGCAGCGCGAGGGGGACCATTCAGTACTTC
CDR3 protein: CASSARGTIQYF

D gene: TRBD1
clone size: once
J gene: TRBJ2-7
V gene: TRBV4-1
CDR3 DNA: TGCGCCAGCACAACGACAGGGGCCTACGAGCAGTACTTC
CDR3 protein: CASTTTGAYEQYF

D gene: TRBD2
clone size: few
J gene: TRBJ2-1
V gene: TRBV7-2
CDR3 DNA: TGTGCCAGCAGCTTAGTTTCTAGCGGAGTTTACAATGAGCAGTTCTTC
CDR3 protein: CASSLVSSGVYNEQFF

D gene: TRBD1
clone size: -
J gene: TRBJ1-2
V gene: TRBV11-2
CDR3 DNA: TGTGCCAGCAGCTTAGAACCTACAGGGGTTGATGGCTACACCTTC
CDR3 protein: CASSLEPTGVDGYTF

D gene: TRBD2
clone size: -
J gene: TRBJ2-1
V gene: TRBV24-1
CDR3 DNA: TGTGCCACCAGTGAATCCGGGACTAGCGGGAGAGGGCGAGACAATGAGCAGTTCTTC
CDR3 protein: CATSESGTSGRGRDNEQFF

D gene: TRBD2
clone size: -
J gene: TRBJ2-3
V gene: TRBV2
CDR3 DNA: TGTGCCAGCAGTGCAATGACTAGCGATACAGATACGCAGTATTTT
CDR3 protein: CASSAMTSDTDTQYF

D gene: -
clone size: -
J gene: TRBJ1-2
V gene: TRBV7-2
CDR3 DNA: TGTGCCAGCAGCTTAGGAGCGACCGGCTACACCTTC
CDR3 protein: CASSLGATGYTF

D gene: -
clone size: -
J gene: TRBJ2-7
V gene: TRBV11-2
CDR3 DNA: TGTGCCAGCAGCCCGAATACCCTCCCCAGCGAGCAGTACTTC
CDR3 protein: CASSPNTLPSEQYF

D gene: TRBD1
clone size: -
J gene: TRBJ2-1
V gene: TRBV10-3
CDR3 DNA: TGTGCCATCTCTGCGGACAGGGGAAATGAGCAGTTCTTC
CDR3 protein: CAISADRGNEQFF

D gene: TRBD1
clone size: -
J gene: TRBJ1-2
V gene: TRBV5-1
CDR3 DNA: TGCGCCAGCAGCCCACTCGCCGGGGACAGGGAAGGCTACACCTTC
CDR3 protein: CASSPLAGDREGYTF

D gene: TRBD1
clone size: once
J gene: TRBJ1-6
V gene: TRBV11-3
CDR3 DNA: TGTGCCAGCAGCTTAGGAAGGACAGGGATAAGCTCCTATAATTCACCCCTCCACTTT
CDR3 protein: CASSLGRTGISSYNSPLHF

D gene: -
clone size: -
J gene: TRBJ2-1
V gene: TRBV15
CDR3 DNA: TGTGCCACCAGCAGAGGAGGATACAATGAGCAGTTCTTC
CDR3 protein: CATSRGGYNEQFF

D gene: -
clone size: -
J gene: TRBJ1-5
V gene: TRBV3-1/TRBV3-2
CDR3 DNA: TGTGCCAGCAGCCAAGCAGGAAGGGGGAATCAGCCCCAGCATTTT
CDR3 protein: CASSQAGRGNQPQHF

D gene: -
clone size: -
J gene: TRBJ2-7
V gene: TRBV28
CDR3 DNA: TGTGCCAGCAGCTCCGGACAGTACGAGCAGTACTTC
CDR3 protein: CASSSGQYEQYF

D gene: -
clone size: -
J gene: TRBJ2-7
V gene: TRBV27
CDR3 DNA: TGTGCCAGCGCTACACGAATTGGCGGCGGCTACGAGCAGTACTTC
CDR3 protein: CASATRIGGGYEQYF

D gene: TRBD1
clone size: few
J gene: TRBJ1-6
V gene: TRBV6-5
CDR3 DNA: TGTGCCAGCAGCTCCGGACAGGTCTATAATTCACCCCTCCACTTT
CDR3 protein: CASSSGQVYNSPLHF

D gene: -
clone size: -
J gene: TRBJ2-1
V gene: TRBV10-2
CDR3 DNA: TGCGCCAGCACGCGGAGCACTCCCACAGGGAATGAGCAGTTCTTC
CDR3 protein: CASTRSTPTGNEQFF

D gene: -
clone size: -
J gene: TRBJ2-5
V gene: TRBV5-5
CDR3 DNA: TGTGCCAGCAGCTTGGGAAATTTGAGGGCCCAAGAGACCCAGTACTTC
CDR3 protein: CASSLGNLRAQETQYF